A single sample is the source of the 10 T cell receptor beta chains below, sequenced in a study of blood T cell repertoires in COVID-19. Sequencing was performed with immunoSEQ multiplex PCR; in TCRdb, only in-frame clones are kept and a portion is missing. The data contain 150,000 to 200,000 clones, 79% of them singletons. The sample consisted of peripheral blood. These receptors all stem from an older woman with COVID-19, enrolled during active disease.

The chain employs TRBV28 and TRBJ1-5; D possibly corresponds to TRBD1 (5 bases). Germline lookup yields CDR1 MDHEN and CDR2 SYDVKM. The CDR3 has 17 residues. The V and J ends lost 2 bases and 4 bases respectively, with 18 bases between them. In nucleotides, the CDR3 is TGTGCCAGCAGTTTAATTCAGGGCAACCCTAGTAATCAGCCCCAGCATTTT. It codes for CASSLIQGNPSNQPQHF. Supplemented by reference TRBV28 and TRBJ1-5, the full variable domain reads DVKVTQSSRYLVKRTGEKVFLECVQDMDHENMFWYRQDPGLGLRLIYFSYDVKMKEKGDIPEGYSVSREKKERFSLILESASTNQTSMYLCASSLIQGNPSNQPQHFGDGTRLSIL.

This clone was observed a handful of times. The V gene is TRBV5-1, the J gene TRBJ1-4; no clear D gene. This CDR3 comprises 14 residues. Germline assignment: CDR1 SGHRS and CDR2 YFSETQ. Deletions cut 4 bases from V and 3 bases from J, with 10 bases between. Here the CDR3 DNA reads TGCGCCAGCAGCCCCCTAAGATCTAATGAAAAACTGTTTTTT. This translates into CASSPLRSNEKLFF.

V and J are TRBV5-1 and TRBJ2-2, with 9 bases identical to TRBD2. The germline V gene has CDR1 SGHRS and CDR2 YFSETQ. The CDR3 has 16 amino acids. V was pared by 4 bases and J by 5 bases, with 9 bases of the junction left unmatched. Written as DNA, the CDR3 is TGCGCCAGCAGCCGTGGCGGGGGGGCCGGTACCGGGGAGCTGTTTTTT. Encoded protein: CASSRGGGAGTGELFF.

CDR3 in amino acids: CASSRQGGRGTEAFF. For the CDR3, the DNA is TGTGCCAGTAGCAGACAGGGGGGGAGAGGCACTGAAGCTTTCTTT. This chain joins TRBV19 and TRBJ1-1; 9 positions match TRBD1. This CDR3 has 15 residues. Per germline, CDR1 LNHDA and CDR2 SQIVND (reference sequence). V shed 6 bases, J shed 4 bases, and the junction held 9 bases outside the gene matches. Complete variable domain (other parts from reference TRBV19 and TRBJ1-1): DGGITQSPKYLFRKEGQNVTLSCEQNLNHDAMYWYRQDPGQGLRLIYYSQIVNDFQKGDIAEGYSVSREKKESFPLTVTSAQKNPTAFYLCASSRQGGRGTEAFFGQGTRLTVV.

V and J are TRBV19 and TRBJ2-7, with TRBD2 matching over 11 bases. V was clipped by 3 bases and J by 3 bases; unmatched bases: 4. The CDR3 sequence is 15 residues long. Germline CDR1 is LNHDA and CDR2 is SQIVND (reference sequence). As DNA, the CDR3 is TGTGCCAGTAGTATGTCTAGCGGGAGGATCTACGAGCAGTACTTC. It yields the protein CASSMSSGRIYEQYF.

The chain couples TRBV9 to TRBJ2-6, with D tentatively TRBD2 (7 bases). The CDR3 is 14 amino acids. Looked up from germline, CDR1 is SGDLS and CDR2 is YYNGEE. The chain's CDR3 is CASGGAHGANVLTF. CDR3 in DNA: TGTGCGAGTGGGGGGGCCCACGGGGCCAACGTCCTGACTTTC.

V is TRBV14 and J is TRBJ2-7; the D is unclear. Germline assignment: CDR1 SGHDN and CDR2 FVKESK. V shed 6 bases and J shed 3 bases, with 6 bases lying between them. The CDR3 is 11 residues long. Here the CDR3 reads CASRSNYEQYF. In DNA, the CDR3 is TGTGCCAGCAGGTCCAACTACGAGCAGTACTTC.

The rearrangement links TRBV28 to TRBJ1-5; TRBD1 aligns across 10 bases. V lost 6 bases and J lost 6; bases outside the gene matches: 8. Looked up from germline, CDR1 is MDHEN and CDR2 is SYDVKM. This CDR3 region has 15 residues. This CDR3 is CASRDRDRGIQPQHF. DNA of the CDR3: TGTGCCAGCAGAGACCGGGACAGGGGTATTCAGCCCCAGCATTTT.

The V gene is TRBV3-1 (or the pseudogene TRBV3-2), the J gene TRBJ2-6; D remains ambiguous. CDR1 is LGHDT and CDR2 is YNNKEL in the germline V gene (reference sequence). Trimming shortened V by 0 bases and J by 8 bases, and 11 bases separated the two germline ends. This CDR3 region has 15 residues. CDR3 in DNA: TGTGCCAGCAGCCAAGATCTGCAGGCCACCAACGTCCTGACTTTC. This sequence encodes CASSQDLQATNVLTF.

The chain carries TRBV28 and TRBJ1-2, with 7 bases fitting TRBD1. The CDR3 is 12 amino acids. Germline values: CDR1 MDHEN, CDR2 SYDVKM. This CDR3 reads CASGQGDYGYTF. The CDR3 DNA reads as TGTGCGTCGGGGCAGGGGGATTATGGCTACACCTTC.